This T cell receptor beta chain was found in a study of radiotherapy plus CTLA-4 blockade in lung cancer. Turning to the study itself: Objective responses were recorded in 15% to 20% of patients, with disease control recorded in 25% to 40%.

Treatment of patients with chemo-refractory metastatic non-small-cell lung cancer consisted of focal radiation plus CTLA-4 blockade with ipilimumab. Germline V gene sequence: CDR1 SNHLY, CDR2 FYNNEI. The CDR3 length is 13 residues. Trimming left V 6 bases short and J 1 base short, with 7 bases between. This table comes from immunoSEQ multiplex PCR, and its TCRdb copy is limited to in-frame clones, with some not included. The table includes about 57,000 clones, under 80% detected once. This clone came up a few times. The antigen remains unidentified. The study, taken as a whole, reports: Dynamics of early blood T cell clones, together with interferon-beta, were reportedly the best predictors of response. Peripheral blood showed expansion of tumor-derived TCR clones after radiotherapy and ipilimumab.

This rearrangement joins TRBV2 to TRBJ1-5; no firm D call. This receptor was obtained from a human donor with non-small cell lung cancer who had a complete response to radiotherapy plus ipilimumab. This specimen was peripheral blood, taken from a patient treated with radiotherapy plus ipilimumab. The CDR3 spells CASSSGSNQPQHF. CDR3 DNA: TGTGCCAGCAGCTCGGGGAGCAATCAGCCCCAGCATTTT.